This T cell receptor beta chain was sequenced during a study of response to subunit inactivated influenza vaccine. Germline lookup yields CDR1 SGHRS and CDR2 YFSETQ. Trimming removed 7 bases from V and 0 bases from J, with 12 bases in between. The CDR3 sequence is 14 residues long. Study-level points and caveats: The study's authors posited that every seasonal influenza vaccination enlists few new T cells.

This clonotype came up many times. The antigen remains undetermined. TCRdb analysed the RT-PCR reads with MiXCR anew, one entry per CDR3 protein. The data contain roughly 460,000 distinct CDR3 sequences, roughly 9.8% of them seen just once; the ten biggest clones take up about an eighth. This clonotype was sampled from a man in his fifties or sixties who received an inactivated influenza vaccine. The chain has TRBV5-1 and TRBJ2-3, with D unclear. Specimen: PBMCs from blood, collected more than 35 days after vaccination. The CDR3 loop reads CASHERYSTDTQYF. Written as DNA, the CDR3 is TGCGCCAGCCACGAGAGATATAGCACAGATACGCAGTATTTT.